This entry concerns a single T cell receptor beta chain. Its antigen is currently unknown. CDR3 length: 14 residues. V gave up 8 bases and J gave up 1 base; unmatched junction bases: 7. Per the germline V gene, CDR1 is SGHAT and CDR2 is FQNNGV. Cultured CD4+ T cells had their DNA profiled by the Oncomine TCR Beta short-read assay. The source of extracted genomic DNA was cultured CD4+ T cells. TCRdb ran MiXCR on the PCR reads and lists one entry per CDR3 protein. The sample has around 15,000 distinct CDR3 sequences, around 74% seen once; the top ten hold around 15%. This sample was taken from a study of vaccination and CD4 T cells after COVID-19. As to treatment: 10-day PBMC culture with coronavirus spike peptide pools or control peptides (ViraFEST assay). For ViraFEST, peptide pools expanded antigen-specific T cells, after which the TCRs were sequenced. Each well held 2 million to 2.5 million PBMCs in IL-2 (roughly 10 IU/ml) medium with about 10 ug/ml peptide pools.

The source material was CD4+ T cells from blood, cultured in vitro. The chain has TRBV11-2 and TRBJ2-5, with 7 nucleotides matching TRBD1. This receptor was identified in a human donor who had recovered from COVID-19. In DNA form, the CDR3 reads TGTGCCAGCCGCTACAGGGGTGGCCAAGAGACCCAGTACTTC. This sequence encodes CASRYRGGQETQYF.